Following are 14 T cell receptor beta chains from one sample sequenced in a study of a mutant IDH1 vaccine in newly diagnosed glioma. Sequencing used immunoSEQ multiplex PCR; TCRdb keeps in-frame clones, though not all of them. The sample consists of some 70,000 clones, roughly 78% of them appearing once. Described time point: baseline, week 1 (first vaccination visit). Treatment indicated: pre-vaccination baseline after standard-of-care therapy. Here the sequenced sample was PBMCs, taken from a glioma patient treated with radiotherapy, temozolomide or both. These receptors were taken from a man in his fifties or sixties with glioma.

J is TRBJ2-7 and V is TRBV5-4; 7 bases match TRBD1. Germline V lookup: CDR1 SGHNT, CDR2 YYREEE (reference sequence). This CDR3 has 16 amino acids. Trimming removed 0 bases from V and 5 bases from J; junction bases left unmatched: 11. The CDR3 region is CASSLGGAGGADEQYF. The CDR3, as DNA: TGTGCCAGCAGCTTGGGGGGCGCAGGGGGTGCGGACGAGCAGTACTTC.

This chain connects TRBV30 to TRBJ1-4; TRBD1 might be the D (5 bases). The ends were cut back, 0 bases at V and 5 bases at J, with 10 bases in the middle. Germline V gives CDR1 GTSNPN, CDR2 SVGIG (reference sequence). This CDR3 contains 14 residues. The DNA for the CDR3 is TGTGCCTGGAGTGTATGGGGCGCCAATGAAAAACTGTTTTTT. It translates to CAWSVWGANEKLFF.

The CDR3 loop reads CASTPGQRLYEQYF. In DNA, the CDR3 is TGTGCCAGTACTCCGGGACAAAGACTCTACGAGCAGTACTTC. This chain connects TRBV19 to TRBJ2-7, with D possibly TRBD1 on 6 matching bases. Trimming took off 7 bases at V and 3 bases at J, with 16 bases between the two ends. The CDR3 loop spans 14 amino acids. CDR1 and CDR2 (germline): LNHDA, SQIVND (reference sequence). Supplemented by reference TRBV19 and TRBJ2-7, the full variable domain reads DGGITQSPKYLFRKEGQNVTLSCEQNLNHDAMYWYRQDPGQGLRLIYYSQIVNDFQKGDIAEGYSVSREKKESFPLTVTSAQKNPTAFYLCASTPGQRLYEQYFGPGTRLTVT.

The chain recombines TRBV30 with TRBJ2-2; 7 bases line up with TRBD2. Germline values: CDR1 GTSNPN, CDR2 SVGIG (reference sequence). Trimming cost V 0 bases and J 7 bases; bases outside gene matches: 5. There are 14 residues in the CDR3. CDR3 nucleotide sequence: TGTGCCTGGAGTGTACGGCTAGCGGTCGGGGAGCTGTTTTTT. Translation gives CAWSVRLAVGELFF.

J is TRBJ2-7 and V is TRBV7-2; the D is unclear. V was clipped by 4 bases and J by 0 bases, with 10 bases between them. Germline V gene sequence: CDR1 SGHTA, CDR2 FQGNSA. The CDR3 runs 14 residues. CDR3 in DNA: TGTGCCAGCAGCTCCGATTTTGGCTCCTACGAGCAGTACTTC. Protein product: CASSSDFGSYEQYF.

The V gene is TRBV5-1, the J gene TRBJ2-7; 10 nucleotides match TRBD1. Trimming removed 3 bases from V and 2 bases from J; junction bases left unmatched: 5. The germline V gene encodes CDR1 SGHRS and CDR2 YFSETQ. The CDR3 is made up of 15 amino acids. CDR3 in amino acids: CASSYRDRGAYEQYF. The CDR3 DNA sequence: TGCGCCAGCAGCTACCGGGACAGGGGCGCCTACGAGCAGTACTTC.

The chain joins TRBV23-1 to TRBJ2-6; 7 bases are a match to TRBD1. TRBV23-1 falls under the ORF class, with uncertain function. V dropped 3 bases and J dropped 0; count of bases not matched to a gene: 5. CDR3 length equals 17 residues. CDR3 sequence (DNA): TGCGCCAGCAGTCAGAGGACAGGAATCTCTGGGGCCAACGTCCTGACTTTC. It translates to CASSQRTGISGANVLTF.

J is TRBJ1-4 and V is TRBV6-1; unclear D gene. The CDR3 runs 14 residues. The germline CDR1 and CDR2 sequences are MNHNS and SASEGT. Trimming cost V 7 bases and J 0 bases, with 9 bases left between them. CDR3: CASTNPSTNEKLFF. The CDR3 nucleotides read TGTGCCAGCACTAATCCCTCAACTAATGAAAAACTGTTTTTT.

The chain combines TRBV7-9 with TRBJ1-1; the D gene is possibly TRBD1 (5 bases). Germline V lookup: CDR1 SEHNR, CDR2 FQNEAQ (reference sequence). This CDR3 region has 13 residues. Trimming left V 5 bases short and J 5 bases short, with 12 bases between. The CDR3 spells CASSPQGGTEAFF. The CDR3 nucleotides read TGTGCCAGCAGCCCCCAGGGCGGGACTGAAGCTTTCTTT.

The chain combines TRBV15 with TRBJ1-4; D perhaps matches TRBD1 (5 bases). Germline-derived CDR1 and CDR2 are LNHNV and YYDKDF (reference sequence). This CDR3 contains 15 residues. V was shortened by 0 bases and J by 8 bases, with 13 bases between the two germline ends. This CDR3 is CATSRDTGAGEKLFF. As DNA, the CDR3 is TGTGCCACCAGCAGAGATACCGGGGCCGGAGAAAAACTGTTTTTT.

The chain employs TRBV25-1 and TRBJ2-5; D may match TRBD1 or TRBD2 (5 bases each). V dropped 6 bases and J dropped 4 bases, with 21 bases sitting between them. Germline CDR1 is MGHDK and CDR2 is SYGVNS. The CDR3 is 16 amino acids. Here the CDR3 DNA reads TGTGCCAGCAGCCGACAGAGGGCAAGGGTGGGAGAGACCCAGTACTTC. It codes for CASSRQRARVGETQYF.

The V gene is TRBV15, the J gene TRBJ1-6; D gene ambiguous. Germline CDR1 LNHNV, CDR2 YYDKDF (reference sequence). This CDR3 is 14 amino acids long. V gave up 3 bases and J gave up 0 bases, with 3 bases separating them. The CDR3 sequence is CATSSSSYNSPLHF. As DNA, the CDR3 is TGTGCCACCAGCAGCAGCTCCTATAATTCACCCCTCCACTTT.

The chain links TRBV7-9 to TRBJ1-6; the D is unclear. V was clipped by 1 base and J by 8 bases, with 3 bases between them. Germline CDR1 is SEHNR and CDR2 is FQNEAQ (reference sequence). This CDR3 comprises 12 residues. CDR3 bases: TGTGCCAGCAGCTTAGGGGATTCACCCCTCCACTTT. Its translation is CASSLGDSPLHF. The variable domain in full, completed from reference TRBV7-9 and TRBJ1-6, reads DTGVSQNPRHKITKRGQNVTFRCDPISEHNRLYWYRQTLGQGPEFLTYFQNEAQLEKSRLLSDRFSAERPKGSFSTLEIQRTEQGDSAMYLCASSLGDSPLHFGNGTRLTVT.

The CDR3 sequence: CASSEQGVNTEAFF. The CDR3 region has the DNA TGCGCCAGCAGCGAACAGGGGGTTAACACTGAAGCTTTCTTT. The V gene is TRBV5-1, the J gene TRBJ1-1, with 8 positions matching TRBD1. Germline V gives CDR1 SGHRS, CDR2 YFSETQ. The CDR3 is 14 amino acids. V shed 4 bases, J shed 2 bases, and the junction held 4 bases outside the gene matches.